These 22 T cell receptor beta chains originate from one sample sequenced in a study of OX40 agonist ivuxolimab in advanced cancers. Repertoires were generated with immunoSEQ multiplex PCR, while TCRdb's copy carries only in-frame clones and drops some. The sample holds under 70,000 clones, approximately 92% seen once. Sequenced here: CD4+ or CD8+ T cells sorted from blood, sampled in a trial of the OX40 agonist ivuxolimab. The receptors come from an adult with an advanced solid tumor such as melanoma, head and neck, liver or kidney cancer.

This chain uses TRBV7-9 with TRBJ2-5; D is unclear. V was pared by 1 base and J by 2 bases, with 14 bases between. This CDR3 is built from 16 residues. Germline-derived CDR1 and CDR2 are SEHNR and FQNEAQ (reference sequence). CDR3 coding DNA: TGTGCCAGCAGCTTAGAACGTTCCCTGTGGCAAGAGACCCAGTACTTC. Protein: CASSLERSLWQETQYF.

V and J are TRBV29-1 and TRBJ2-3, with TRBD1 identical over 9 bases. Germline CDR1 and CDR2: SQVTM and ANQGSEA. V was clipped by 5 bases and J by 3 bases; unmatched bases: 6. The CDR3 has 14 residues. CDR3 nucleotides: TGCAGCGTTACCGGGACAGGGCCGACAGATACGCAGTATTTT. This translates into CSVTGTGPTDTQYF.

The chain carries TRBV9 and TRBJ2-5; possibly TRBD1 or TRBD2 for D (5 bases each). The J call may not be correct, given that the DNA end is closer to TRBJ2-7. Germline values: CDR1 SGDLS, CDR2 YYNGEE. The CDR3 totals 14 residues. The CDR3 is CASSTGATIYEQYF. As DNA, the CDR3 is TGTGCCAGCAGCACCGGGGCTACGATCTACGAGCAGTACTTC.

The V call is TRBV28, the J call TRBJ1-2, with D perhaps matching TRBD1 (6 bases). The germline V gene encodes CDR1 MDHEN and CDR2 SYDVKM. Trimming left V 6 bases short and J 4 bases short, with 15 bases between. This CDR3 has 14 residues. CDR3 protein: CASSIPGQSYGYTF. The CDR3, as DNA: TGTGCCAGCAGCATCCCCGGACAGTCCTATGGCTACACCTTC.

The DNA of the CDR3 is TGCGCCAGCAGCCCCCACGCGGACAGACGAGCTTTCTTT. Its protein is CASSPHADRRAFF. The chain is built from TRBV5-1 and TRBJ1-1; D perhaps matches TRBD1 (6 bases). The CDR3 has 13 amino acids. The germline V gene has CDR1 SGHRS and CDR2 YFSETQ. The V end was cut by 4 bases, the J end by 10 bases, with 17 bases between.

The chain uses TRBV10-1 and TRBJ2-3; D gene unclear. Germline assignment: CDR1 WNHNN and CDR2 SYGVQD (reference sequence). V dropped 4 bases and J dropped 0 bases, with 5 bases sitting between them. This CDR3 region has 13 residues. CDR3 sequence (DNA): TGCGCCAGCAGTGGCACTAGCACAGATACGCAGTATTTT. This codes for CASSGTSTDTQYF.

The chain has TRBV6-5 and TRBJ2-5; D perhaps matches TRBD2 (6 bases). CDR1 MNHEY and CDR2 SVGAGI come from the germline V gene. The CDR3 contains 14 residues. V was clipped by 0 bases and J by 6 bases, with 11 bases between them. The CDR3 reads CASSYSRGGKTQYF. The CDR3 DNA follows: TGTGCCAGCAGTTACTCGCGGGGAGGAAAGACCCAGTACTTC.

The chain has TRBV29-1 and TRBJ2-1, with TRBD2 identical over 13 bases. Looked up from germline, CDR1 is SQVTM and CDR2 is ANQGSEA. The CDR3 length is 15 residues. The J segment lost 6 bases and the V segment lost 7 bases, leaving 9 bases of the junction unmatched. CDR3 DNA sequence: TGCAGCGGTACGACGGGACTAGCGGGACCCAATGAGCAGTTCTTC. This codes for CSGTTGLAGPNEQFF.

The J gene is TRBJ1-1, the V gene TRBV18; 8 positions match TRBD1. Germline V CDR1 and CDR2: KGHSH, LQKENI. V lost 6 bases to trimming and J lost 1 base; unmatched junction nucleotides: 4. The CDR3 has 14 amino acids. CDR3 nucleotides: TGTGCCAGCTCTCTAGACAGGGGGAACACTGAAGCTTTCTTT. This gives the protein CASSLDRGNTEAFF.

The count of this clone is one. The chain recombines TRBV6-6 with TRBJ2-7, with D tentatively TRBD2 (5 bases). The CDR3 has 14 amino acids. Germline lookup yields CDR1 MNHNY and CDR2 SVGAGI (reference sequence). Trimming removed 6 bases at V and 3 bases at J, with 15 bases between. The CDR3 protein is CASRGWPEDYEQYF. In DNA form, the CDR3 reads TGTGCCAGCAGAGGGTGGCCGGAGGACTACGAGCAGTACTTC.

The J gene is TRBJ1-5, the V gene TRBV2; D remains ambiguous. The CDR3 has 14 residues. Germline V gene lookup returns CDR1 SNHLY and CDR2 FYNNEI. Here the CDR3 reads CATNRGNKDQPQHF. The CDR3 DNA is TGTGCTACGAATCGGGGAAACAAGGATCAGCCCCAGCATTTT.

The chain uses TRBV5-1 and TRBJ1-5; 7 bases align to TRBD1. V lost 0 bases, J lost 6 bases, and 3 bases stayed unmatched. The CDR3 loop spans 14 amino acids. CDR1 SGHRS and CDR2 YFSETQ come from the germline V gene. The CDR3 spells CASSLGQGVQPQHF. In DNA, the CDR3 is TGCGCCAGCAGCTTGGGTCAGGGGGTTCAGCCCCAGCATTTT.

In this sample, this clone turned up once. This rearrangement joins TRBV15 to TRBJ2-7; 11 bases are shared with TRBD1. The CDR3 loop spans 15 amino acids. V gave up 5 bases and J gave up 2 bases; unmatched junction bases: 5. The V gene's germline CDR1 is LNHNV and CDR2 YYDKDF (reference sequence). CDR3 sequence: CATSARDRGTYEQYF. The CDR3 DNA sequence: TGTGCCACCAGCGCCCGGGACAGGGGGACCTACGAGCAGTACTTC.

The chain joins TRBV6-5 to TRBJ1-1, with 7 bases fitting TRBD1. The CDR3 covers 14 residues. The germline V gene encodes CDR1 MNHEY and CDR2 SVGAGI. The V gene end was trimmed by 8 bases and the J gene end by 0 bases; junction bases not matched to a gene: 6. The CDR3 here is CASFSGQVNTEAFF. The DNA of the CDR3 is TGTGCCAGCTTTTCTGGACAGGTGAACACTGAAGCTTTCTTT.

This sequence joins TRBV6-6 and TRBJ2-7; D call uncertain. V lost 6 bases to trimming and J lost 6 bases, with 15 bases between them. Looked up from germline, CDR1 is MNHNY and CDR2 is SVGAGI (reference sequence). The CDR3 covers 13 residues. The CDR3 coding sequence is TGTGCCAGCAGCGACCGGGCGTTGGGCGAGCAGTACTTC. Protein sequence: CASSDRALGEQYF.

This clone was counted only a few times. The CDR3 loop reads CASSFFDGAYGYTF. CDR3 in DNA: TGTGCCAGCAGTTTCTTCGACGGAGCCTATGGCTACACCTTC. This chain links TRBV28 with TRBJ1-2; no clear D. Germline values: CDR1 MDHEN, CDR2 SYDVKM. The CDR3 sequence is 14 residues long. Trimming cost V 3 bases and J 4 bases, with 12 bases left between them.

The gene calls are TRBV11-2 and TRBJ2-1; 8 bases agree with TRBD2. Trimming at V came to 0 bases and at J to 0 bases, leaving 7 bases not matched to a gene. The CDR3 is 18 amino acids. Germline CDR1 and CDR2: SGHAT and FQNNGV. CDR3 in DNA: TGTGCCAGCAGCTTAGACTCGCGGGGGGCCTACTCCTACAATGAGCAGTTCTTC. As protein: CASSLDSRGAYSYNEQFF.

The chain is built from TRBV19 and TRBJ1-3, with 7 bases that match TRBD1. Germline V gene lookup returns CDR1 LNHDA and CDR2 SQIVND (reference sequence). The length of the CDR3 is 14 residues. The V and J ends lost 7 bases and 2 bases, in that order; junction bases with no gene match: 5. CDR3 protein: CASTSGTAGNTIYF. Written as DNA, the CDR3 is TGTGCCAGTACCTCCGGGACAGCTGGAAACACCATATATTTT.

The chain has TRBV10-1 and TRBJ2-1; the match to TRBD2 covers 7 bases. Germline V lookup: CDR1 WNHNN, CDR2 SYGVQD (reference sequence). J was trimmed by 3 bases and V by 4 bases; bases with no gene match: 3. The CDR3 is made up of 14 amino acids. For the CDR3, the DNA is TGCGCCAGCAGTGCTGCGGGAGTCTACAATGAGCAGTTCTTC. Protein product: CASSAAGVYNEQFF.

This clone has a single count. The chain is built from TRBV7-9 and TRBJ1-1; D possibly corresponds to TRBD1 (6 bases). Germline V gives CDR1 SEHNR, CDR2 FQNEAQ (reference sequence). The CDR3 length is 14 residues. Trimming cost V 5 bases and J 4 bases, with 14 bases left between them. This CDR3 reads CASSPQGGGTEAFF. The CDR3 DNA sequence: TGTGCCAGCAGCCCACAGGGAGGGGGCACTGAAGCTTTCTTT.

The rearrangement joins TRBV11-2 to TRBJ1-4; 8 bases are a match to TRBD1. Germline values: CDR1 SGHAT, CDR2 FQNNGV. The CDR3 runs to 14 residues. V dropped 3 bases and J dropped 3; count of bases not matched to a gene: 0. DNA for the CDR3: TGTGCCAGCAGCTTCAGGGGGCCTAATGAAAAACTGTTTTTT. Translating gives CASSFRGPNEKLFF.

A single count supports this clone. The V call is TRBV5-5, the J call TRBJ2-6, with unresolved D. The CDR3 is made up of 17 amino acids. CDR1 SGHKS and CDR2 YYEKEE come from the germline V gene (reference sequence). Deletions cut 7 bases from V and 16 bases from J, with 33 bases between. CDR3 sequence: CASLVPVSHKSGQRLTF. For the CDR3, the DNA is TGTGCCAGCCTGGTTCCTGTCTCGCACAAGTCGGGCCAACGTCTGACTTTC. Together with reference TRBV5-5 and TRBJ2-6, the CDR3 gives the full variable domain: DAGVTQSPTHLIKTRGQQVTLRCSPISGHKSVSWYQQVLGQGPQFIFQYYEKEERGRGNFPDRFSARQFPNYSSELNVNALLLGDSALYLCASLVPVSHKSGQRLTFGAGSRLTVL.